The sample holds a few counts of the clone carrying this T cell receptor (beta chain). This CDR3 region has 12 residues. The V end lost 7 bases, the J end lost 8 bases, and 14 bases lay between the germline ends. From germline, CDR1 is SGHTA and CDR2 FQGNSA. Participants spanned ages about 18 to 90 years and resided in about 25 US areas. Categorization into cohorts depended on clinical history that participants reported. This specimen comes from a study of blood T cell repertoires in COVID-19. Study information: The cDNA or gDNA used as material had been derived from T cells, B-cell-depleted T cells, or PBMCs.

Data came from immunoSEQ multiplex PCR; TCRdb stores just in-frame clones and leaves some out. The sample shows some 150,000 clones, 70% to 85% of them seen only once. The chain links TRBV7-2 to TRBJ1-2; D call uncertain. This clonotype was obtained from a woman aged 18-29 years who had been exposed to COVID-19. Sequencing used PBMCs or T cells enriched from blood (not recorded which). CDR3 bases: TGTGCCAGCACCGAACCCCCTAAAGGCTACACCTTC. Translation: CASTEPPKGYTF.